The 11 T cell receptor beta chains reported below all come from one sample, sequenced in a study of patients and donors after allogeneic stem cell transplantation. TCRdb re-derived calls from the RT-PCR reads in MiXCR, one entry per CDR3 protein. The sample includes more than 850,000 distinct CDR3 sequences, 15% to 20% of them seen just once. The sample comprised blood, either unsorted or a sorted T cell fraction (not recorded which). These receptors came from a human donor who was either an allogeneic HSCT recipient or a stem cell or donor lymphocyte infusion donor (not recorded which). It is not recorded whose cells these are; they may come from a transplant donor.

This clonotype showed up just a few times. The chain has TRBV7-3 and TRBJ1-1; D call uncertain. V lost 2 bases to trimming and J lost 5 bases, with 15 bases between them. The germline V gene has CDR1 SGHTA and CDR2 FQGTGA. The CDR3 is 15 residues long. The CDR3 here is CASSLEGIKGTEAFF. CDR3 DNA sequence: TGTGCCAGCAGCTTAGAGGGCATAAAGGGAACTGAAGCTTTCTTT. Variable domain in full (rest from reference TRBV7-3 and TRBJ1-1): GAGVSQTPSNKVTEKGKYVELRCDPISGHTALYWYRQSLGQGPEFLIYFQGTGAADDSGLPNDRFFAVRPEGSVSTLKIQRTERGDSAVYLCASSLEGIKGTEAFFGQGTRLTVV.

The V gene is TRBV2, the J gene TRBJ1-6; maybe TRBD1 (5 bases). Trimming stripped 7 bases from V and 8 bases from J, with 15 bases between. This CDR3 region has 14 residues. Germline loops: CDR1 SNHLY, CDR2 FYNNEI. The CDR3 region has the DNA TGTGCCAGCAATTTCGGGGCTTCGTATTCACCCCTCCACTTT. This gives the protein CASNFGASYSPLHF.

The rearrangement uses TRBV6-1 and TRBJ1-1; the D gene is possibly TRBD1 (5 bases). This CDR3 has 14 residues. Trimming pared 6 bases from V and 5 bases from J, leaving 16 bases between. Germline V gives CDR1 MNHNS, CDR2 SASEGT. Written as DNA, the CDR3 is TGTGCCAGCAGGGAGCCGGGGCTAAAAACTGAAGCTTTCTTT. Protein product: CASREPGLKTEAFF.

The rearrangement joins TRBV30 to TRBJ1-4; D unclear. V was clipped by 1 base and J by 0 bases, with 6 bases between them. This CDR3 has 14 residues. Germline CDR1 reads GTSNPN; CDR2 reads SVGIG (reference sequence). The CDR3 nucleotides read TGTGCCTGGAGTGAGGAGTCAACTAATGAAAAACTGTTTTTT. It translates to CAWSEESTNEKLFF. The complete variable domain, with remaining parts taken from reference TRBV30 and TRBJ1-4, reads SQTIHQWPATLVQPVGSPLSLECTVEGTSNPNLYWYRQAAGRGLQLLFYSVGIGQISSEVPQNLSASRPQDRQFILSSKKLLLSDSGFYLCAWSEESTNEKLFFGSGTQLSVL.

CDR3 amino acids: CASHGTGGGQPQHF. DNA for the CDR3: TGTGCCAGCCACGGGACAGGGGGCGGTCAGCCCCAGCATTTT. The J gene is TRBJ1-5, the V gene TRBV2; 12 bases are shared with TRBD1. With V trimmed by 8 bases and J by 6 bases, 5 bases remained unmatched. CDR1 and CDR2 from the germline V gene are SNHLY and FYNNEI. The CDR3 runs 14 residues.

CDR3 amino acids: CASSEAVTVSNQPQHF. In DNA, the CDR3 is TGTGCCAGCAGTGAAGCGGTAACAGTTAGCAATCAGCCCCAGCATTTT. The gene calls are TRBV2 and TRBJ1-5; D gene uncertain. The length of the CDR3 is 16 residues. CDR1 and CDR2 from the germline V gene are SNHLY and FYNNEI. The V end was cut by 0 bases, the J end by 0 bases, with 9 bases between.

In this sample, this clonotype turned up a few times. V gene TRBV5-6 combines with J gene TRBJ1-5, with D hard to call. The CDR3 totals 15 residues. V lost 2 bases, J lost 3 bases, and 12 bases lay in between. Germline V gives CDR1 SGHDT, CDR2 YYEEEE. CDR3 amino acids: CASSLAVLANQPQHF. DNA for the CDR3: TGTGCCAGCAGCTTAGCAGTGCTCGCCAATCAGCCCCAGCATTTT.

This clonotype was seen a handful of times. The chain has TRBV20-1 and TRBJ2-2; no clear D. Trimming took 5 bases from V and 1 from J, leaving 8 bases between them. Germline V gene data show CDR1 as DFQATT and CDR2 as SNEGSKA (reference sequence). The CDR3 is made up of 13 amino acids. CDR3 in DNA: TGCAGTGCTTCCCCTTTGAACACCGGGGAGCTGTTTTTT. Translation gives CSASPLNTGELFF.

Here the CDR3 DNA reads TGTGCCAGCAGTTTTGGGGGGGCAAATTCACCCCTCCACTTT. Its protein product is CASSFGGANSPLHF. J is TRBJ1-6 and V is TRBV27, with a weak D call TRBD1 (6 bases). In germline, CDR1 is MNHEY, CDR2 SMNVEV (reference sequence). Trimming took 3 bases from V and 7 from J, leaving 10 bases between them. This CDR3 has 14 amino acids.

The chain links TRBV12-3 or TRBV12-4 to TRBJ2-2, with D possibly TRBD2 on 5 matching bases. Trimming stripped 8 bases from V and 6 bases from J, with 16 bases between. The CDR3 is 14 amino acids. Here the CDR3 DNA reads TGTGCCAGCCTGAATTTTGGAGGCTCCGGGGAGCTGTTTTTT. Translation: CASLNFGGSGELFF.

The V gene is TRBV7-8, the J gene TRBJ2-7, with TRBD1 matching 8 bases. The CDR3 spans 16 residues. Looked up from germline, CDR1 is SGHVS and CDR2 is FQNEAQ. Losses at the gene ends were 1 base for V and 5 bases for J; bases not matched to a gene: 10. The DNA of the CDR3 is TGTGCCAGCAGCTTAGTGGGCCCGGACAGGGCCAACGAGCAGTACTTC. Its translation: CASSLVGPDRANEQYF.